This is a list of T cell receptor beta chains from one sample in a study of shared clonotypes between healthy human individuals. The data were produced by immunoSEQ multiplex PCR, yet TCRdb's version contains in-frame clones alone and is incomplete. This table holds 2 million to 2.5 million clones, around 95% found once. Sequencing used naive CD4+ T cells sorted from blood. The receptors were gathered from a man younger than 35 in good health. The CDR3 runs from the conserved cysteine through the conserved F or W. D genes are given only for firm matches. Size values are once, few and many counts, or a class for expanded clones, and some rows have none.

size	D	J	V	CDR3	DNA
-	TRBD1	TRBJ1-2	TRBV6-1	CASRGQGDLYGYTF	TGTGCCAGCAGGGGACAGGGGGATCTGTATGGCTACACCTTC
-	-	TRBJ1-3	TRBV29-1	CSVEDSPSGNTIYF	TGCAGCGTTGAAGATTCACCCTCTGGAAACACCATATATTTT
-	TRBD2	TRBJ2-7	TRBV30	CAWSGWRGLTYEQYF	TGTGCCTGGAGTGGGTGGCGGGGGTTAACCTACGAGCAGTACTTC
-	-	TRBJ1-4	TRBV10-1	CGGGEKLFF	TGCGGAGGGGGGGAAAAACTGTTTTTT
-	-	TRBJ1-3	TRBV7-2	CASSSSDGNLFGNTIYF	TGTGCCAGCAGCTCTTCGGACGGGAACTTATTTGGAAACACCATATATTTT
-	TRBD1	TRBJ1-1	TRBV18	CASSPEGQGLGTEAFF	TGTGCCAGCTCACCAGAGGGACAGGGCCTGGGGACTGAAGCTTTCTTT
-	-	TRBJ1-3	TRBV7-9	CASTKRQAINSGNTIYF	TGTGCCAGCACCAAGCGACAGGCCATTAACTCTGGAAACACCATATATTTT
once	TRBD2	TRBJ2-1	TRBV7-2	CASSLRAIAGAGDNEQFF	TGTGCCAGCAGCCTCAGGGCCATAGCGGGAGCAGGAGACAATGAGCAGTTCTTC
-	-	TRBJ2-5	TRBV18	CASSPPLVDQETQYF	TGTGCCAGCTCACCACCCCTGGTGGACCAAGAGACCCAGTACTTC
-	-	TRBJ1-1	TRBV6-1	CASAILRFNTEAFF	TGTGCCAGCGCAATTCTGAGATTCAACACTGAAGCTTTCTTT
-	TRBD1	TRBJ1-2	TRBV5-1	CASSLAGGLDNYGYTF	TGCGCCAGCAGCTTGGCAGGGGGCCTTGACAACTATGGCTACACCTTC
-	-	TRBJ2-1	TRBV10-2	CASTTWGNYNEQFF	TGCGCCAGTACCACTTGGGGGAATTACAATGAGCAGTTCTTC
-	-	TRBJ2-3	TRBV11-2	CASSLVGGLTDTQYF	TGTGCCAGCAGCTTAGTCGGCGGACTCACAGATACGCAGTATTTT
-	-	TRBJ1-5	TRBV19	CASSFGTLYSNQPQHF	TGTGCCAGTAGTTTCGGGACACTTTATAGCAATCAGCCCCAGCATTTT
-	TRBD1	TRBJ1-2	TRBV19	CASSLGQGNYGYTF	TGTGCCAGTAGCCTAGGACAGGGTAACTATGGCTACACCTTC
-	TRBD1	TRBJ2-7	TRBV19	CASRRQGAGYEQYF	TGTGCCAGTAGAAGACAGGGGGCGGGATACGAGCAGTACTTC
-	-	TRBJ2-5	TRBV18	CASSPPGLRMVETQYF	TGTGCCAGCTCACCACCGGGGCTCAGGATGGTAGAGACCCAGTACTTC
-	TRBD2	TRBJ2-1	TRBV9	CASSVGRDPYNEQFF	TGTGCCAGCAGCGTGGGGAGGGACCCCTACAATGAGCAGTTCTTC
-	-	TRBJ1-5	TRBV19	CASMGSNQPQHF	TGTGCCAGTATGGGGAGCAATCAGCCCCAGCATTTT
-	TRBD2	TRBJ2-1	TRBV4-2	CASSREITAGAYNEQFF	TGTGCCAGCAGTCGAGAGATTACGGCGGGGGCCTACAATGAGCAGTTCTTC
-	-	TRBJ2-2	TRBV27	CASSYRRTGELFF	TGTGCCAGCAGTTACAGACGCACCGGGGAGCTGTTTTTT
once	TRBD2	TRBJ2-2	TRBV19	CASSIGSGRLQTGELFF	TGTGCCAGTAGTATAGGAAGCGGGAGGCTCCAGACCGGGGAGCTGTTTTTT
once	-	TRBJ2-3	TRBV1	CTSSLLSLGSGSGTDTQYF	TGCACCAGCAGCCTCTTATCATTGGGATCGGGATCGGGCACAGATACGCAGTATTTT
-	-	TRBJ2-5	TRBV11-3	CASSLALTETQYF	TGTGCCAGCAGCTTAGCACTAACGGAGACCCAGTACTTC
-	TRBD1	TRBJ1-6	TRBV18	CASSPARTGGSNSPLHF	TGTGCCAGCTCACCGGCTCGGACAGGAGGTTCGAATTCACCCCTCCACTTT
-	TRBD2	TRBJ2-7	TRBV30	CAWSVGTSGSYEQYF	TGTGCCTGGAGTGTCGGGACTAGCGGTTCCTACGAGCAGTACTTC
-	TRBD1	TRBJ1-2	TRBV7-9	CASSFGGQGKVLVDYGYTF	TGTGCCAGCAGCTTCGGAGGACAGGGGAAGGTGTTAGTTGACTATGGCTACACCTTC
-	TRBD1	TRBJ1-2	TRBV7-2	CASSRLGTGYGYTF	TGTGCCAGCAGCCGCTTAGGGACAGGCTATGGCTACACCTTC
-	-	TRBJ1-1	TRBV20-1	CSAAPVQEAFF	TGCAGTGCCGCTCCGGTCCAGGAGGCTTTCTTT
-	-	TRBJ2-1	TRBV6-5	CASSYSRGGQEQFF	TGTGCCAGCAGTTACTCGAGGGGGGGGCAAGAGCAGTTCTTC
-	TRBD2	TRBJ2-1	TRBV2	CASRLGLAGGVEQFF	TGTGCCAGCAGATTGGGACTAGCGGGGGGGGTTGAGCAGTTCTTC
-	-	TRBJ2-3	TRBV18	CASSPRGTSTDTQYF	TGTGCCAGCTCACCCAGAGGGACTAGCACAGATACGCAGTATTTT
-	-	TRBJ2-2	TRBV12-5	CASGPALGTGELFF	TGTGCTAGTGGTCCCGCTCTGGGGACCGGGGAGCTGTTTTTT
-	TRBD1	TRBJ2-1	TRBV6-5	CASSQPGQGNNEQFF	TGTGCCAGCAGCCAACCGGGACAGGGTAACAATGAGCAGTTCTTC
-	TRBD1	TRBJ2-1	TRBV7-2	CASSYGTGFYNEQFF	TGTGCCAGCAGCTACGGGACAGGGTTTTACAATGAGCAGTTCTTC
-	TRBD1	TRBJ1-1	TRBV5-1	CASSLAGGNTEAFF	TGCGCCAGCAGCTTGGCAGGGGGTAACACTGAAGCTTTCTTT
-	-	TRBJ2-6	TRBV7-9	CASSDPYSSGANVLTF	TGTGCCAGCAGCGACCCATACAGCTCTGGGGCCAACGTCCTGACTTTC
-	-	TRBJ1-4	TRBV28	CASKTPSGTNEKLFF	TGTGCCAGCAAAACCCCTAGCGGAACTAATGAAAAACTGTTTTTT
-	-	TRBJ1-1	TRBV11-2	CASYQEAFF	TGTGCCAGCTACCAAGAAGCTTTCTTT
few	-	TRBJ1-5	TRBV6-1	CASSETAYSNQPQHF	TGTGCCAGCAGTGAAACAGCTTATAGCAATCAGCCCCAGCATTTT
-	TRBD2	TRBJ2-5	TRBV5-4	CASSLRASGGTETQYF	TGTGCCAGCAGCTTGCGGGCTAGCGGGGGGACGGAGACCCAGTACTTC
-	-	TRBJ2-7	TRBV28	CASTPGTPGYEQYF	TGTGCCAGCACGCCCGGGACCCCTGGGTACGAGCAGTACTTC
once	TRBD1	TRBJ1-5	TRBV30	CAWSVPGGFEPQHF	TGTGCCTGGAGTGTACCAGGGGGCTTTGAGCCCCAGCATTTT
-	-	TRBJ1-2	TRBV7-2	CASSPQGFYGYTF	TGTGCCAGCAGCCCACAGGGATTCTATGGCTACACCTTC
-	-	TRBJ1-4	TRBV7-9	CASSQTEGGEKLFF	TGTGCCAGCAGCCAGACAGAGGGAGGTGAAAAACTGTTTTTT
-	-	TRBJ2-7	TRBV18	CASSRTTGTESYEQYF	TGTGCCAGCTCACGGACTACCGGGACAGAGTCCTACGAGCAGTACTTC
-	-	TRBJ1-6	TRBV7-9	CASSPQGFGGNSPLHF	TGTGCCAGCAGCCCACAGGGATTCGGGGGTAATTCACCCCTCCACTTT
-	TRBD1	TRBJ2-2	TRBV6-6	CASSRGTGGTGELFF	TGTGCCAGCAGCAGAGGGACAGGGGGCACCGGGGAGCTGTTTTTT
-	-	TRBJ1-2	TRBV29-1	CSVGGVNYGYTF	TGCAGCGTTGGGGGGGTTAACTATGGCTACACCTTC
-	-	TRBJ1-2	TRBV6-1	CASSVARANYGYTF	TGTGCCAGCAGTGTGGCACGGGCAAACTATGGCTACACCTTC
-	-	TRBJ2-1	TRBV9	CASSSPRGLDNEQFF	TGTGCCAGCAGCTCCCCCAGGGGCCTGGACAATGAGCAGTTCTTC
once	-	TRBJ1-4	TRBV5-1	CASSLAPSDEKLFF	TGCGCCAGCAGCTTGGCCCCCAGTGATGAAAAACTGTTTTTT
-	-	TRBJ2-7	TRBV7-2	CASSLDSLTYEQYF	TGTGCCAGCAGCTTAGACAGCCTCACCTACGAGCAGTACTTC